Reported below is one TCR beta chain. Its antigen is still unknown. Time point: recipient sample about 28 days before transplant, after cytoreduction. Germline V lookup: CDR1 SGHDN, CDR2 FVKESK. This CDR3 region has 13 residues. Trimming left V 4 bases short and J 4 bases short, with 10 bases between. These data originate in a study of T cell clonotyping in hematopoietic cell transplantation. Study at large: Recipient samples before transplant were obtained post-cytoreduction.

Points from the study as a whole: Without cell sorting, CD4 versus CD8 contributions remain unresolved. Pathologically expanded recipient clonotypes increased progressively from day 30 to day 180 as diversity fell.

Repertoires were generated with immunoSEQ multiplex PCR, while TCRdb's copy carries only in-frame clones and drops some. Seen here are 25,000 or so clones, approximately 77% observed once, and the top ten hold less than 6.5%. This material consisted of peripheral blood mononuclear cells, taken before stem cell transplant. This clonotype originated in a man aged 50-60 years with myelodysplastic syndrome. Some clones in this sample may be carry-over from other donors' samples. The chain couples TRBV14 to TRBJ1-2; D is ambiguous. The CDR3 DNA follows: TGTGCCAGCAGCCCCGCCGGGCTCTATGGCTACACCTTC. Amino acid sequence: CASSPAGLYGYTF.